The 18 T cell receptor beta chains reported below all come from one sample, sequenced in a study of blood T cell repertoires in COVID-19 (dated by TCRdb to the early 2020s). Library preparation used the immunoSEQ multiplex PCR assay. Held by TCRdb, this immuneACCESS table contains in-frame sequences only and omits some clones. Under half of the omission traces to an unresolved V gene where checked; the cause of the rest is unknown. The sample yields 45,000 to 50,000 clones; 80% to 90% were counted once. The top ten clones comprise about a third of the sample. The sample was peripheral blood. All receptors come from an elderly woman with COVID-19, enrolled during active disease.

The V call is TRBV5-4, the J call TRBJ2-7; 11 nucleotides match TRBD1. J was trimmed by 4 bases and V by 3 bases; bases with no gene match: 9. CDR3 size: 16 residues. CDR1 SGHNT and CDR2 YYREEE come from the germline V gene (reference sequence). CDR3 nucleotides: TGTGCCAGCAGCTCACCCGGCGGACAGGGGGCTTACGAGCAGTACTTC. This encodes CASSSPGGQGAYEQYF. The variable domain in full, completed from reference TRBV5-4 and TRBJ2-7, reads ETGVTQSPTHLIKTRGQQVTLRCSSQSGHNTVSWYQQALGQGPQFIFQYYREEENGRGNFPPRFSGLQFPNYSSELNVNALELDDSALYLCASSSPGGQGAYEQYFGPGTRLTVT.

The chain links TRBV11-2 to TRBJ2-1; 8 nucleotides match TRBD2. After removal of 2 bases from V and 8 bases from J, the junction contained 5 bases not matched to a gene. CDR3 length equals 14 residues. Germline V CDR1 and CDR2: SGHAT, FQNNGV. CDR3 sequence (DNA): TGTGCCAGCAGCTTACGCGGGGGGCTTTATGAGCAGTTCTTC. Translated, it gives CASSLRGGLYEQFF.

V and J are TRBV5-1 and TRBJ1-3; D gene ambiguous. V lost 6 bases, J lost 0 bases, and 10 bases lay in between. CDR3 length: 14 residues. CDR1 and CDR2 from the germline V gene are SGHRS and YFSETQ. The CDR3 sequence is CASKPGFSGNTIYF. CDR3 DNA sequence: TGCGCCAGCAAACCGGGGTTCTCTGGAAACACCATATATTTT. Variable domain in full (rest from reference TRBV5-1 and TRBJ1-3): KAGVTQTPRYLIKTRGQQVTLSCSPISGHRSVSWYQQTPGQGLQFLFEYFSETQRNKGNFPGRFSGRQFSNSRSEMNVSTLELGDSALYLCASKPGFSGNTIYFGEGSWLTVV.

V usage is TRBV5-1 and J usage is TRBJ2-1; 9 nucleotides align to TRBD2. The germline V gene encodes CDR1 SGHRS and CDR2 YFSETQ. This CDR3 is 15 amino acids long. V shed 4 bases, J shed 8 bases, and the junction held 10 bases outside the gene matches. CDR3 in amino acids: CASSLPSGILDEQFF. DNA of the CDR3: TGCGCCAGCAGCCTCCCTAGCGGGATTCTCGATGAGCAGTTCTTC.

The chain links TRBV18 to TRBJ2-5; the D gene is possibly TRBD2 (6 bases). The CDR3 loop spans 14 amino acids. The germline V gene has CDR1 KGHSH and CDR2 LQKENI. V was cut by 1 base and J by 5 bases, with 11 bases left in between. CDR3 sequence reads: CASSPLGGWETQYF. For the CDR3, the DNA is TGTGCCAGCTCACCACTAGGAGGGTGGGAGACCCAGTACTTC. The full variable domain, completed using reference TRBV18 and TRBJ2-5, is NAGVMQNPRHLVRRRGQEARLRCSPMKGHSHVYWYRQLPEEGLKFMVYLQKENIIDESGMPKERFSAEFPKEGPSILRIQQVVRGDSAAYFCASSPLGGWETQYFGPGTRLLVL.

The rearrangement links TRBV23-1 to TRBJ2-7, with no clear D. TRBV23-1 is filed as an ORF, its function uncertain. V was cut by 0 bases and J by 3 bases, with 9 bases left in between. There are 14 residues in the CDR3. DNA for the CDR3: TGCGCCAGCAGTCAATCGGCCTCCTTCTACGAGCAGTACTTC. It yields the protein CASSQSASFYEQYF.

The CDR3 nucleotides read TGCGCCAGCAGCTTGGTAGCGGGAATACCCACAGATACGCAGTATTTT. Its protein product is CASSLVAGIPTDTQYF. The rearrangement joins TRBV5-1 to TRBJ2-3; 8 nucleotides agree with TRBD2. In germline, CDR1 is SGHRS, CDR2 YFSETQ. The CDR3 is 16 residues long. The ends lost 0 bases at V and 2 bases at J; junction bases unmatched: 5.

The chain has TRBV18 and TRBJ2-7, with D possibly matching TRBD2 (5 bases). Germline loops: CDR1 KGHSH, CDR2 LQKENI. Trimming cost V 5 bases and J 6 bases, with 11 bases left between them. The CDR3 runs to 12 residues. CDR3 sequence (DNA): TGTGCCAGCTCAGAGGGAAATGGCGAGCAGTACTTC. Translated: CASSEGNGEQYF.

This chain joins TRBV19 and TRBJ2-1; TRBD1 matches at 7 bases. J gave up 7 bases and V 5 bases, and 11 bases lay outside the gene matches. Germline lookup yields CDR1 LNHDA and CDR2 SQIVND (reference sequence). This CDR3 is 15 amino acids long. CDR3 protein: CASSPPGTEWNEQFF. The CDR3 DNA follows: TGTGCCAGTAGTCCTCCGGGGACAGAGTGGAATGAGCAGTTCTTC.

The rearrangement links TRBV7-3 to TRBJ2-5; 7 bases align to TRBD2. The trim removed 0 bases at V and 5 bases at J, leaving 6 bases unmatched. The CDR3 extends over 15 amino acids. Germline CDR1 reads SGHTA; CDR2 reads FQGTGA. DNA for the CDR3: TGTGCCAGCAGCTTAACGGGGTTTAGCGGGGAGACCCAGTACTTC. Protein product: CASSLTGFSGETQYF.

This chain connects TRBV9 to TRBJ2-1; the match to TRBD2 covers 12 bases. The CDR3 has 16 residues. Germline CDR1 SGDLS, CDR2 YYNGEE. Losses at the gene ends were 4 bases for V and 10 bases for J; bases not matched to a gene: 12. This CDR3 reads CASSPRTSGAKREQFF. The CDR3 nucleotides read TGTGCCAGCAGCCCCCGGACTAGCGGGGCTAAGAGGGAGCAGTTCTTC. Supplemented by reference TRBV9 and TRBJ2-1, the full variable domain reads DSGVTQTPKHLITATGQRVTLRCSPRSGDLSVYWYQQSLDQGLQFLIQYYNGEERAKGNILERFSAQQFPDLHSELNLSSLELGDSALYFCASSPRTSGAKREQFFGPGTRLTVL.

The chain recombines TRBV19 with TRBJ1-6, with 9 bases fitting TRBD1. Looked up from germline, CDR1 is LNHDA and CDR2 is SQIVND (reference sequence). J was trimmed by 10 bases and V by 5 bases; bases with no gene match: 9. The CDR3 totals 15 residues. CDR3 DNA: TGTGCCAGTAGTGGTGGGGGACAGGGAAGATCACCCCTCCACTTT. This sequence encodes CASSGGGQGRSPLHF.

The V gene is TRBV18, the J gene TRBJ2-7; a possible D gene is TRBD2 (5 bases). Germline loops: CDR1 KGHSH, CDR2 LQKENI. The V end lost 2 bases, the J end lost 5 bases, and 10 bases lay between the germline ends. This CDR3 is built from 13 residues. The CDR3 coding sequence is TGTGCCAGCTCACCAGCTCTCGGGGACGAGCAGTACTTC. It codes for CASSPALGDEQYF.

This chain joins TRBV11-2 and TRBJ1-1; perhaps TRBD1 as D (5 bases). V was clipped by 2 bases and J by 0 bases, with 7 bases between them. Per germline, CDR1 SGHAT and CDR2 FQNNGV. The CDR3 is 14 residues long. CDR3 bases: TGTGCCAGCAGCTTATTGACAGTGAACACTGAAGCTTTCTTT. Translation gives CASSLLTVNTEAFF. Supplemented by reference TRBV11-2 and TRBJ1-1, the full variable domain reads EAGVAQSPRYKIIEKRQSVAFWCNPISGHATLYWYQQILGQGPKLLIQFQNNGVVDDSQLPKDRFSAERLKGVDSTLKIQPAKLEDSAVYLCASSLLTVNTEAFFGQGTRLTVV.

This clone was detected once. The V gene is TRBV4-2, the J gene TRBJ2-7; TRBD2 aligns across 8 bases. The V and J ends lost 0 bases and 3 bases, in that order; junction bases with no gene match: 7. CDR3 size: 16 residues. Germline lookup yields CDR1 LGHNA and CDR2 YNFKEQ. DNA of the CDR3: TGTGCCAGCAGCCAAGAAGGGGAGCGGGGGCGCTACGAGCAGTACTTC. Translating gives CASSQEGERGRYEQYF.

The chain is built from TRBV19 and TRBJ2-5; 7 positions agree with TRBD2. V lost 7 bases and J lost 2; bases outside the gene matches: 7. CDR3 length: 14 amino acids. The germline gives CDR1 LNHDA, CDR2 SQIVND (reference sequence). CDR3 in amino acids: CASNTHGRQETQYF. The CDR3 DNA reads as TGTGCCAGTAATACCCACGGGAGGCAAGAGACCCAGTACTTC.

This sequence joins TRBV2 and TRBJ2-1; perhaps TRBD1 as D (6 bases). The ends were cut back, 4 bases at V and 2 bases at J, with 9 bases in the middle. CDR1 SNHLY and CDR2 FYNNEI come from the germline V gene. The CDR3 has 14 amino acids. CDR3 sequence (DNA): TGTGCCAGCAGTGCACAGGGAACCTACAATGAGCAGTTCTTC. Its protein is CASSAQGTYNEQFF. The whole variable domain, remainder taken from reference TRBV2 and TRBJ2-1, is EPEVTQTPSHQVTQMGQEVILRCVPISNHLYFYWYRQILGQKVEFLVSFYNNEISEKSEIFDDQFSVERPDGSNFTLKIRSTKLEDSAMYFCASSAQGTYNEQFFGPGTRLTVL.

V and J are TRBV19 and TRBJ2-3, with D unclear. The V end was cut by 3 bases, the J end by 7 bases, with 5 bases between. CDR1 and CDR2 from the germline V gene are LNHDA and SQIVND (reference sequence). The CDR3 sequence is 11 residues long. In DNA form, the CDR3 reads TGTGCCAGTAGTATTCAAAATACGCAGTATTTT. This sequence encodes CASSIQNTQYF.